The clone carrying this T cell receptor beta chain has more than one count but fewer than ten. Its antigen is not identified. The study, taken as a whole, reports: Whole repertoires were not studied in the larger cohort, only one V-J beta rearrangement.

Constant-region reverse primers amplified full-length variable regions, followed by semi-nested Nested Universal Primer A PCR. MiXCR, run by TCRdb on the 5' RACE reads, gives a single entry per CDR3 protein. The table shows about 41,000 distinct CDR3 sequences, with 25% to 30% occurring only once. Germline V gene sequence: CDR1 MGHRA, CDR2 YSYEKL. Trimming took 0 bases from V and 6 from J, leaving 8 bases between them. This CDR3 has 13 amino acids. The chain uses TRBV4-1 and TRBJ1-2; D remains ambiguous. The specimen sequenced was memory CD4+ T cells sorted from a lymph node. Sample subset: memory CD4+ T cells, CD4+CD45RO+CD25-. This sequence originates from a female donor with breast cancer. The CDR3 bases are TGCGCCAGCAGCCAAGAGCCCAGCGATGGCTACACCTTC. Translating gives CASSQEPSDGYTF.